This T cell receptor (beta chain) was identified in a study of PD-1 and CTLA-4 blockade in melanoma. Germline lookup yields CDR1 LNHNV and CDR2 YYDKDF (reference sequence). With 5 bases removed from V and 2 bases from J, the gap between germline ends came to 13 bases. CDR3 length equals 14 residues. Libraries were prepared by immunoSEQ multiplex PCR; TCRdb keeps only in-frame clonotypes and omits some of them. The profile shows approximately 17,000 clones, about 69% of them singletons. This receptor was obtained from a human donor with melanoma. Sequences were derived from CD8+ T cells from peripheral blood, sampled before anti-PD-1 treatment. J is TRBJ2-7 and V is TRBV15; tentatively, D is TRBD1 (6 bases). CDR3 sequence (DNA): TGTGCCACCAGCGGCCGGGACAATCCCTACGAGCAGTACTTC. Protein product: CATSGRDNPYEQYF. The full variable domain, completed using reference TRBV15 and TRBJ2-7, is DAMVIQNPRYQVTQFGKPVTLSCSQTLNHNVMYWYQQKSSQAPKLLFHYYDKDFNNEADTPDNFQSRRPNTSFCFLDIRSPGLGDTAMYLCATSGRDNPYEQYFGPGTRLTVT.